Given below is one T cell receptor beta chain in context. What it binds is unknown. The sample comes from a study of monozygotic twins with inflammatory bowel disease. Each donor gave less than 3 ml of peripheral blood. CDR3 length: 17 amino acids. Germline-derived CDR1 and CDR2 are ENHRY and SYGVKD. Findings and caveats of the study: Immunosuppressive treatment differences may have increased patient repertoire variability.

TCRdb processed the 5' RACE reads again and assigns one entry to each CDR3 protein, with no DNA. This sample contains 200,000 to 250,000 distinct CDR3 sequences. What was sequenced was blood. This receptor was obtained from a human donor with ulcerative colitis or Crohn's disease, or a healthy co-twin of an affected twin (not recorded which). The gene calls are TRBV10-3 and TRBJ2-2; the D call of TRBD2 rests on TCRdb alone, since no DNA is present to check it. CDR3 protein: CAISENSGGAQAGELFF.